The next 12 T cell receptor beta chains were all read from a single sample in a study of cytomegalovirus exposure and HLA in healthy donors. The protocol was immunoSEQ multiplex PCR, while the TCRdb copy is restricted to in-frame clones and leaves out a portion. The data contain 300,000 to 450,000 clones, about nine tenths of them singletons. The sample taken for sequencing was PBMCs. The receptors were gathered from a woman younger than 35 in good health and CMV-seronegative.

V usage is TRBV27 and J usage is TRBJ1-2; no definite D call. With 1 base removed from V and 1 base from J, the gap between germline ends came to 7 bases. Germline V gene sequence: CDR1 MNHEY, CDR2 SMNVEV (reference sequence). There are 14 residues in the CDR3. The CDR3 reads CASSLYADNYGYTF. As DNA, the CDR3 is TGTGCCAGCAGTTTATATGCAGATAACTATGGCTACACCTTC.

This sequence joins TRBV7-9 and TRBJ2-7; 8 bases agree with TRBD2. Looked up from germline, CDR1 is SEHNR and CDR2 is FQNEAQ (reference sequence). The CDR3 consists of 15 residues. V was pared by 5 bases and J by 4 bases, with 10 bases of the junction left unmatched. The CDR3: CASSRGTSGVYEQYF. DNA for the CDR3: TGTGCCAGCAGCCGAGGAACTAGCGGAGTATACGAGCAGTACTTC.

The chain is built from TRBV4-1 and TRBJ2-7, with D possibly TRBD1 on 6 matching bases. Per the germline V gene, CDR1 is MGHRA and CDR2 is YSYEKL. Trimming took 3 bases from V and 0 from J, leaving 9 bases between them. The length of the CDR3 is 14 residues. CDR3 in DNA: TGCGCCAGCAGCCATGGACAGTACTCCTACGAGCAGTACTTC. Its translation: CASSHGQYSYEQYF.

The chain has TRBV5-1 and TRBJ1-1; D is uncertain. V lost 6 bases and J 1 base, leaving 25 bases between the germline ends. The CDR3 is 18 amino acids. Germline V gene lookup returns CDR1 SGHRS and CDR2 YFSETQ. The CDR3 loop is CASKSREVGIISNTEAFF. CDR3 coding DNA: TGCGCCAGCAAGTCCCGGGAGGTGGGAATTATTTCGAACACTGAAGCTTTCTTT.

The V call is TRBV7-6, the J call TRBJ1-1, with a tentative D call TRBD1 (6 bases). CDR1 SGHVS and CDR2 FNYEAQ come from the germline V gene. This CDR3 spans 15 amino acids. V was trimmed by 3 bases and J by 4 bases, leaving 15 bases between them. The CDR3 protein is CASSLTRGGLTEAFF. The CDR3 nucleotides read TGTGCCAGCAGCTTGACGCGGGGGGGGCTCACTGAAGCTTTCTTT.

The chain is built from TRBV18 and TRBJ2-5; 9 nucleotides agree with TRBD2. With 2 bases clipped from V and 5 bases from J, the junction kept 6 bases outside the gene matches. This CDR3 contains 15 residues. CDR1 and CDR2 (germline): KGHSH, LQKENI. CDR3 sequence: CASSPGSGGGETQYF. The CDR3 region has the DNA TGTGCCAGCTCACCAGGTAGCGGGGGTGGCGAGACCCAGTACTTC.

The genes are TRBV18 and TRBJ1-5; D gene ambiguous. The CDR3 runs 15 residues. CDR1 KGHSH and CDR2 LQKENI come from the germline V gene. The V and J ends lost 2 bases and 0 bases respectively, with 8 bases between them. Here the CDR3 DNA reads TGTGCCAGCTCACCAAGCGGGAATAGCAATCAGCCCCAGCATTTT. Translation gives CASSPSGNSNQPQHF.

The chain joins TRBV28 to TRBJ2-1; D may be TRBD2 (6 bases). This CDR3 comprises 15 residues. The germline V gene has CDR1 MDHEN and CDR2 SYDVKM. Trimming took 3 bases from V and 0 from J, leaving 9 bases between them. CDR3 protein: CASSLSGVSYNEQFF. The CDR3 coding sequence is TGTGCCAGCAGTTTGTCGGGGGTCTCCTACAATGAGCAGTTCTTC.

CDR3 residues: CASSAETGMYYEQYF. DNA for the CDR3: TGTGCCAGCAGTGCCGAGACTGGAATGTACTACGAGCAGTACTTC. The gene calls are TRBV2 and TRBJ2-7, with unresolved D. The V gene's germline CDR1 is SNHLY and CDR2 FYNNEI. The germline V and J ends were trimmed by 4 bases and 3 bases, with 16 bases remaining between them. This CDR3 has 15 residues. Full variable domain (missing parts from reference TRBV2 and TRBJ2-7): EPEVTQTPSHQVTQMGQEVILRCVPISNHLYFYWYRQILGQKVEFLVSFYNNEISEKSEIFDDQFSVERPDGSNFTLKIRSTKLEDSAMYFCASSAETGMYYEQYFGPGTRLTVT.

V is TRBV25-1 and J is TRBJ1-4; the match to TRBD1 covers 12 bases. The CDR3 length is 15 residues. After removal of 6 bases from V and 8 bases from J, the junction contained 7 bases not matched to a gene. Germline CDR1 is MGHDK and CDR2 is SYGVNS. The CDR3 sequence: CASSKVGTGGEKLFF. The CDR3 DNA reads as TGTGCCAGCAGCAAGGTTGGGACAGGGGGCGAAAAACTGTTTTTT.

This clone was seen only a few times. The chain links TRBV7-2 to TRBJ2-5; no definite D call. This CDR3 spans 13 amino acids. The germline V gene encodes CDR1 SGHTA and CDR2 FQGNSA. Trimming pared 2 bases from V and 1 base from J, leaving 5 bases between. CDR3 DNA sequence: TGTGCCAGCAGCTTATCCTTCCAAGAGACCCAGTACTTC. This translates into CASSLSFQETQYF.

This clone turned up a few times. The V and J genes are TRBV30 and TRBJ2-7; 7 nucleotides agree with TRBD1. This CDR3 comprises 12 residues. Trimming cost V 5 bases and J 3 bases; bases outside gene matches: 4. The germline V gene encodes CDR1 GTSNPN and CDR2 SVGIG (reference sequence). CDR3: CAWGDRYYEQYF. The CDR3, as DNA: TGTGCCTGGGGGGACAGATACTACGAGCAGTACTTC.